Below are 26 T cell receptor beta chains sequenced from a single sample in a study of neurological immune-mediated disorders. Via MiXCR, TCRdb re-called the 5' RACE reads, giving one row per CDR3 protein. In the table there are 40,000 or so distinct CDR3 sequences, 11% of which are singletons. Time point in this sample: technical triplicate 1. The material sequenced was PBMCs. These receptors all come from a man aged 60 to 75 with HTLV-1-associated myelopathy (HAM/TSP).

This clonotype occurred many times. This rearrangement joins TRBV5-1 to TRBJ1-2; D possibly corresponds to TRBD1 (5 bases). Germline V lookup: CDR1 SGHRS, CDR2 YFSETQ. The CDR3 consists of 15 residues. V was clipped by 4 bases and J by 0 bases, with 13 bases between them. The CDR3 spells CASSQSGAANYGYTF. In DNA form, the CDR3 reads TGCGCCAGCAGCCAAAGTGGGGCCGCTAACTATGGCTACACCTTC. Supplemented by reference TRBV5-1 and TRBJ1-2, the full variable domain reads KAGVTQTPRYLIKTRGQQVTLSCSPISGHRSVSWYQQTPGQGLQFLFEYFSETQRNKGNFPGRFSGRQFSNSRSEMNVSTLELGDSALYLCASSQSGAANYGYTFGSGTRLTVV.

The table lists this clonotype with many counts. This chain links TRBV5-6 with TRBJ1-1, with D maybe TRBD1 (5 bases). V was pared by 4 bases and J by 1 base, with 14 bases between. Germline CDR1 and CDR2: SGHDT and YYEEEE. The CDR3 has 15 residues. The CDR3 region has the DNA TGTGCCAGCAGCGTACCGGGACGGCGGAACACTGAAGCTTTCTTT. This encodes CASSVPGRRNTEAFF.

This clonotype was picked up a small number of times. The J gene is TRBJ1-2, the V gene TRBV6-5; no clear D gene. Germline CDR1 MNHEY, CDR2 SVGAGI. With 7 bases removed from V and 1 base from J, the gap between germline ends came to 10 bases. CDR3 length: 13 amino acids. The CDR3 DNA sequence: TGTGCCAGCACCGCTCGGGATAACTATGGCTACACCTTC. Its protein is CASTARDNYGYTF.

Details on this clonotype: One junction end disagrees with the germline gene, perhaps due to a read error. The CDR3, as DNA: TGTGCCAGCAGTCCCGGGGGGGTATGGTCTGGGACCAACGTCCGGACTTTC. Its translation: CASSPGGVWSGTNVRTF. The chain uses TRBV6-6 and TRBJ2-6, with TRBD2 identical over 8 bases. The CDR3 loop spans 17 amino acids. Germline CDR1 MNHNY, CDR2 SVGAGI (reference sequence).

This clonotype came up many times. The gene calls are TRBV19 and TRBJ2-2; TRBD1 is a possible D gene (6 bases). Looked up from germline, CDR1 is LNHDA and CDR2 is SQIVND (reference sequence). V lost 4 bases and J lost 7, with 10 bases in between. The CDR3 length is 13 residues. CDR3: CASSTTGYGELFF. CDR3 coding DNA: TGTGCCAGTAGTACGACAGGCTACGGGGAGCTGTTTTTT.

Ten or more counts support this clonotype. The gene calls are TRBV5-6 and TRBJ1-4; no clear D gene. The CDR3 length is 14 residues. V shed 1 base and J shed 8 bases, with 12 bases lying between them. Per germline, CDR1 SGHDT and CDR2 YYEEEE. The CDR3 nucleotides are TGTGCCAGCAGCTTGACCGGGTCGGACGAAAAACTGTTTTTT. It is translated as CASSLTGSDEKLFF.

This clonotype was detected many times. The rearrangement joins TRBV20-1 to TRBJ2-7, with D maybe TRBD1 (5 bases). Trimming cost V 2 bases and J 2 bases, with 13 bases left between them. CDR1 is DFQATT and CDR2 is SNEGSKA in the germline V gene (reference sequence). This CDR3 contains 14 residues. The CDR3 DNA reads TGCAGTGCTAGACTTCCTCAGGGCACCTACGAGCAGTACTTC. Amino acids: CSARLPQGTYEQYF.

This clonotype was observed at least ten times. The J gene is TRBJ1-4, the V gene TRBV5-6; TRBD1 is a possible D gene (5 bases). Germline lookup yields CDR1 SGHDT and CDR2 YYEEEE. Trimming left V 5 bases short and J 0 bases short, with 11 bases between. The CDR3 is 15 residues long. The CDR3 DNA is TGTGCCAGCAGTCTTCCAGGGACAACTAATGAAAAACTGTTTTTT. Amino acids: CASSLPGTTNEKLFF.

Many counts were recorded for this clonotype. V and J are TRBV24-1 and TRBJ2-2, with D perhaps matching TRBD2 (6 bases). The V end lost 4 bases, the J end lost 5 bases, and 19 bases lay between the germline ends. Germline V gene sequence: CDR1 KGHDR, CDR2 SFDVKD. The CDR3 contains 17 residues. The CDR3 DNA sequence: TGTGCCACCAGTGAGCCCCGGTGGAGGGGAGGTACCGGGGAGCTGTTTTTT. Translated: CATSEPRWRGGTGELFF.

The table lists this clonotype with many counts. CDR3 bases: TGCAGTGCCGGACTAGCGGGTAGATACGAGCAGTACTTC. Its protein product is CSAGLAGRYEQYF. The chain joins TRBV20-1 to TRBJ2-7, with 11 nucleotides matching TRBD2. V lost 6 bases and J lost 4; bases outside the gene matches: 5. CDR1 is DFQATT, CDR2 SNEGSKA, per germline (reference sequence). The CDR3 length is 13 residues.

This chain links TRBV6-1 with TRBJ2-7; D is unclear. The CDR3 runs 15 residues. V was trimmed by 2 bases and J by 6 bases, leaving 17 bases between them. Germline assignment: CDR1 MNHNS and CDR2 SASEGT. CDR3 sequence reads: CASSEFPGSFLEQYF. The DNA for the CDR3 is TGTGCCAGCAGTGAATTTCCAGGTTCCTTTCTCGAGCAGTACTTC.

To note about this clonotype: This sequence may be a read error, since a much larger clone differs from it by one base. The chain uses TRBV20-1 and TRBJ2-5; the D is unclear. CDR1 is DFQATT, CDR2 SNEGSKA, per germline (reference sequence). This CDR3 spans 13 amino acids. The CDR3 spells CSARDPAEKTKYF. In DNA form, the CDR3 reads TGCAGTGCTAGAGATCCGGCAGAGAAGACCAAGTACTTC.

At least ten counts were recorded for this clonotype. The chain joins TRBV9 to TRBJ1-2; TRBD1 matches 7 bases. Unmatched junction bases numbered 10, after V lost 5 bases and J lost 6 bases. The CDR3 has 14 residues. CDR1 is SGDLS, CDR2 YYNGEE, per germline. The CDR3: CASSLKGADDGYTF. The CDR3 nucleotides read TGTGCCAGCAGTCTGAAGGGGGCGGATGATGGCTACACCTTC.

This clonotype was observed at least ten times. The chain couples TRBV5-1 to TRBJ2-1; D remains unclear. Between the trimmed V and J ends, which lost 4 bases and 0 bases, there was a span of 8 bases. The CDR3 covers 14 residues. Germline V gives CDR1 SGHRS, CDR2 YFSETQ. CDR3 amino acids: CASSPQSSYNEQFF. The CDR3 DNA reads TGCGCCAGCAGCCCTCAAAGCTCCTACAATGAGCAGTTCTTC.

Here the CDR3 DNA reads TGTGCCAGCAGCTTGGGGGCGAATTCACCCCTCCACTTT. It translates to CASSLGANSPLHF. This chain connects TRBV11-2 to TRBJ1-6; possibly TRBD1 for D (6 bases). V gave up 3 bases and J gave up 7 bases, with 7 bases separating them. The CDR3 has 13 amino acids. Germline V gene lookup returns CDR1 SGHAT and CDR2 FQNNGV.

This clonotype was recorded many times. The CDR3 DNA reads as TGCAGTGCTACGCCGGGACAGGGGGGCATTCAGTACTTC. Protein product: CSATPGQGGIQYF. The chain couples TRBV20-1 to TRBJ2-4; 11 positions match TRBD1. CDR1 DFQATT and CDR2 SNEGSKA come from the germline V gene (reference sequence). CDR3 size: 13 residues. V shed 4 bases and J 9 bases; nucleotides not matched to a gene: 5.

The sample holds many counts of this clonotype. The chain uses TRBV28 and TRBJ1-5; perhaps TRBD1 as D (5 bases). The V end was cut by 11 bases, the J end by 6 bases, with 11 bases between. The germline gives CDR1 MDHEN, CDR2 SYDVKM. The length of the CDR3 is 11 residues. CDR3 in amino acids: CASLGRQPQHF. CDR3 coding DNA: TGTGCCTCCCTGGGACGTCAGCCCCAGCATTTT.

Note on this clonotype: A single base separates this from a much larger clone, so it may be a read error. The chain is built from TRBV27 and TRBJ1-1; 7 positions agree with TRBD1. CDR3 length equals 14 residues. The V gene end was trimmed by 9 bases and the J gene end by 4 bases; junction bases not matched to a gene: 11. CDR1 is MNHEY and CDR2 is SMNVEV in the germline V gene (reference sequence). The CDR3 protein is CARSGTGEVTEAFF. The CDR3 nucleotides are TGTGCCAGAAGTGGCACAGGGGAAGTCACTGAAGCTTTCTTT.

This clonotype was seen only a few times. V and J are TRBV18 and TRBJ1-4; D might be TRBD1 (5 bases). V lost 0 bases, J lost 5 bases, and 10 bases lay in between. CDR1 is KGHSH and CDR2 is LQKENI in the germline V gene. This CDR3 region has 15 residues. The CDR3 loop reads CASSPPGTSNEKLFF. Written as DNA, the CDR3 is TGTGCCAGCTCACCACCCGGGACCTCCAATGAAAAACTGTTTTTT.

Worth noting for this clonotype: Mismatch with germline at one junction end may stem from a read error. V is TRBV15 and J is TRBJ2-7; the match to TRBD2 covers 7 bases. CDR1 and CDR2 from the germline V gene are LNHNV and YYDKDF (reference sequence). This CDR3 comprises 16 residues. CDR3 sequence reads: CATSRDTGGNPYEHYF. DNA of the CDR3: TGTGCCACCAGTAGAGATACGGGGGGTAACCCCTACGAGCATTACTTC. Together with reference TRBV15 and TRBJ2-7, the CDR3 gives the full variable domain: DAMVIQNPRYQVTQFGKPVTLSCSQTLNHNVMYWYQQKSSQAPKLLFHYYDKDFNNEADTPDNFQSRRPNTSFCFLDIRSPGLGDTAMYLCATSRDTGGNPYEHYFGPGTRLTVT.

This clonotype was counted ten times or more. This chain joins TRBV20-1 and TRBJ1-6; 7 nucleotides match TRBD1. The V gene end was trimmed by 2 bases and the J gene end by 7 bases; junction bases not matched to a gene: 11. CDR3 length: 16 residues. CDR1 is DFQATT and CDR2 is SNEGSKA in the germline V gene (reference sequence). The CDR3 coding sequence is TGCAGTGCTAGAAGAGGGGGGACAGTTACCAATTCACCCCTCCACTTT. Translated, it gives CSARRGGTVTNSPLHF.

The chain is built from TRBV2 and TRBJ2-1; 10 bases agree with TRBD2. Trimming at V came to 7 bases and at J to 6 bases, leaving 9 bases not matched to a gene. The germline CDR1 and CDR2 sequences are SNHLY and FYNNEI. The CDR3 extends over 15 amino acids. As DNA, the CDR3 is TGTGCCAGCATGCTAGCGGGAGTCCATCCCAATGAGCAGTTCTTC. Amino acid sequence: CASMLAGVHPNEQFF.

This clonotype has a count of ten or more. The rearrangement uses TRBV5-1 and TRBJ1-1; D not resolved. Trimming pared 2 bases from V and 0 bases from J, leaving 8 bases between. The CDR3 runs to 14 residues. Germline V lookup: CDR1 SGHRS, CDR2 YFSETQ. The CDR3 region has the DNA TGCGCCAGCAGCTTACAAGAGGTGAACACTGAAGCTTTCTTT. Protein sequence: CASSLQEVNTEAFF.

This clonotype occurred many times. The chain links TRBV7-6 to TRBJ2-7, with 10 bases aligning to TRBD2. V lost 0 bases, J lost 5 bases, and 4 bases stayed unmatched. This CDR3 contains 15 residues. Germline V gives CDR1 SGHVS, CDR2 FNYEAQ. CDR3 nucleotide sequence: TGTGCCAGCAGCTTAGCACTAGCGGGGATCCACGAGCAGTACTTC. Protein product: CASSLALAGIHEQYF.

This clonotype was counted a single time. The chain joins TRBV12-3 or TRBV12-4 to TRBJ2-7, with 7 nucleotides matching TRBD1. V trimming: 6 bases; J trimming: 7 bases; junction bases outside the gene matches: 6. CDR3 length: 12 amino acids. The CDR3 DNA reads TGTGCCAGCAGGAAAGGACAGGCTGAGCAGTACTTC. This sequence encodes CASRKGQAEQYF.

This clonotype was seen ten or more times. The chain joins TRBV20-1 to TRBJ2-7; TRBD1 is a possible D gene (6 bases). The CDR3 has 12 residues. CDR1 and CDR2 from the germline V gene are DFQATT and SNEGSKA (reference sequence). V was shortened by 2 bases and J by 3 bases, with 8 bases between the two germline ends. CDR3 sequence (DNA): TGCAGTGCTAGACAACAGGGCTACGAGCAGTACTTC. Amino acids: CSARQQGYEQYF.